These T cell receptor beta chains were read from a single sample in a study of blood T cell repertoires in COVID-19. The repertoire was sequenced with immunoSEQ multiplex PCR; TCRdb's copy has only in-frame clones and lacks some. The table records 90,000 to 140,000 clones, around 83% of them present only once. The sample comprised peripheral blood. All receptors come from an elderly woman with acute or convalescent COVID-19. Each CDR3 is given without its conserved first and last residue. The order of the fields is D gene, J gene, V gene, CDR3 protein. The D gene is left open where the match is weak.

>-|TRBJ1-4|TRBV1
TSSQDLAGEEKLF
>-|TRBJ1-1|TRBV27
ASSLTGQEAF
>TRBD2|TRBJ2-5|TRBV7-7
ASSLGGAGSGSFGETQY
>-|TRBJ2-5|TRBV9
ASSVGGLQETQY
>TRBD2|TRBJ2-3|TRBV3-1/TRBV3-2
ASSPYFSGRGTDTQY
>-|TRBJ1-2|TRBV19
ASSTNTGSGGYGYT
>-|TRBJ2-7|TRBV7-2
ASSLGPTSYEQY
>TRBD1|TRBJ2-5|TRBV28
ASSPRDRVRETQY
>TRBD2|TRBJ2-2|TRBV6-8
ATGGLAGGPLGGELF
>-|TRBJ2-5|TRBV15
ATSRGAGKETQY
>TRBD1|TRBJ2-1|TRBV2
ASRGTGVEQF
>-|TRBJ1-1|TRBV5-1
ASSFLGTEAF
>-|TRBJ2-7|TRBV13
ASSSRGPAGSYEQY
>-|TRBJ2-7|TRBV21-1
ASSKYGLAGGPTPYEQY
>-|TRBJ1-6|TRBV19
ASSIGQDNSPLH
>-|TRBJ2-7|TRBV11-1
ASSPRAQSYEQY
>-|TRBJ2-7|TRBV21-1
ASTVRGTSGRKPHEQY
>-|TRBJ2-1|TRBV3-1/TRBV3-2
ASSQDSVLSSSEQF
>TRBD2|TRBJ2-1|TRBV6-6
ASSPAGGGYNEQF